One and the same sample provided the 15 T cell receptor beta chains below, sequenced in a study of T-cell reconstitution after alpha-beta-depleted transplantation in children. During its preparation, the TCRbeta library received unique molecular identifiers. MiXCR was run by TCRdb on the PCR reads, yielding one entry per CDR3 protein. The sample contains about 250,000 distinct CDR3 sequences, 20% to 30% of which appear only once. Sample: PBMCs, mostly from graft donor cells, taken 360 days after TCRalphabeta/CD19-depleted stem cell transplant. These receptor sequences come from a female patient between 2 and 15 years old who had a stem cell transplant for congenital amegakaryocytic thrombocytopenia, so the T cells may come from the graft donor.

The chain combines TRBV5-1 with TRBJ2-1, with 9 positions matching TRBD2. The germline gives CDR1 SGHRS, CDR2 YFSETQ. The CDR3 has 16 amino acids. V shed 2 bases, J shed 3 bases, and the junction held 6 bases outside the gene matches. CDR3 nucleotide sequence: TGCGCCAGCAGCTTAGGGTCTAGCGGGGACTACAATGAGCAGTTCTTC. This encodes CASSLGSSGDYNEQFF.

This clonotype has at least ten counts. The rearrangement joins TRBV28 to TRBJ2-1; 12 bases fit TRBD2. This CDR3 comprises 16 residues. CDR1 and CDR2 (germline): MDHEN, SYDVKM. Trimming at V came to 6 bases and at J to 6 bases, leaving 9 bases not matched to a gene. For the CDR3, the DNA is TGTGCCAGCAGCCGCCGGACTAGCGGGGTGTTCAATGAGCAGTTCTTC. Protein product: CASSRRTSGVFNEQFF.

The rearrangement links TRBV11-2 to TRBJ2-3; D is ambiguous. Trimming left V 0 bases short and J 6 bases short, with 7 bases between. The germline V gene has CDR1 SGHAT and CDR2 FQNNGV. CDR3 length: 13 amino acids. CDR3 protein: CASSLDFGDTQYF. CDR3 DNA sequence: TGTGCCAGCAGCTTAGATTTCGGGGATACGCAGTATTTT.

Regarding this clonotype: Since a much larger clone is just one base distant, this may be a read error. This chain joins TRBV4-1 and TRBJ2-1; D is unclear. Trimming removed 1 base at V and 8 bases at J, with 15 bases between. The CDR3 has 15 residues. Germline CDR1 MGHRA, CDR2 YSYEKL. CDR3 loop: CASSQVDVQRHEQFF. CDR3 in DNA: TGCGCCAGCAGCCAAGTTGATGTCCAGCGCCATGAGCAGTTCTTC.

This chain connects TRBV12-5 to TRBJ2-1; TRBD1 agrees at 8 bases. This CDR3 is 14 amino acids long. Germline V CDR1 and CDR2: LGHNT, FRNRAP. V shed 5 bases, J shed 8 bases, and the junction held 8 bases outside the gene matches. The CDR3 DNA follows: TGTGCTAGTGGTACAGACAGGGGAGCCGATGAGCAGTTCTTC. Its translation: CASGTDRGADEQFF.

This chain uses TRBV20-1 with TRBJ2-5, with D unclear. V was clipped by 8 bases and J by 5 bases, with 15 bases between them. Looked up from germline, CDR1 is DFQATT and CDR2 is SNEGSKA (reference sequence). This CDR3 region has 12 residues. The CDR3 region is CSPRTDGETQYF. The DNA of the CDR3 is TGCAGTCCCCGGACGGATGGGGAGACCCAGTACTTC.

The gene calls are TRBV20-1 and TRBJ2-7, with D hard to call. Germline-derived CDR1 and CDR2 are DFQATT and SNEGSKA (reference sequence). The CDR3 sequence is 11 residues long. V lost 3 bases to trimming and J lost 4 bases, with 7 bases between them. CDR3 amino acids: CSASWLYEQYF. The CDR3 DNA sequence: TGCAGTGCTAGTTGGCTTTACGAGCAGTACTTC.

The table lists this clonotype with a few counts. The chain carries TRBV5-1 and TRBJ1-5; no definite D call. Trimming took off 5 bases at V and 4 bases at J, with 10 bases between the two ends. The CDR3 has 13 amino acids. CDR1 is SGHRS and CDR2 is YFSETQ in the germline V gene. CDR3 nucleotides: TGCGCCAGCAGTTACGACGGGAATCAGCCCCAGCATTTT. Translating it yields CASSYDGNQPQHF.

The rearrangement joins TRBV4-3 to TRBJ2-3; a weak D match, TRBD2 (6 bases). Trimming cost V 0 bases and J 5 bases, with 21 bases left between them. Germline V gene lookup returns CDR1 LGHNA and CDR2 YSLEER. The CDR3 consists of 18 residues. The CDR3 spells CASSQDLRRDHQLDTQYF. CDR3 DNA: TGCGCCAGCAGCCAAGATCTACGGCGGGATCACCAGTTAGATACGCAGTATTTT.

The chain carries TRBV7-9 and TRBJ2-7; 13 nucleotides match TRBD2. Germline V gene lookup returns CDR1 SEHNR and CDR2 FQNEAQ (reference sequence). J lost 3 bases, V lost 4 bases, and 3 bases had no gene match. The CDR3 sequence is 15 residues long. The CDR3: CASSSGTSGVYEQYF. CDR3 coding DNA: TGTGCCAGCAGCTCCGGGACTAGCGGGGTCTACGAGCAGTACTTC. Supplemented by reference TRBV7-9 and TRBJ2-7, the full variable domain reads DTGVSQNPRHKITKRGQNVTFRCDPISEHNRLYWYRQTLGQGPEFLTYFQNEAQLEKSRLLSDRFSAERPKGSFSTLEIQRTEQGDSAMYLCASSSGTSGVYEQYFGPGTRLTVT.

CDR3 nucleotides: TGTGCCATCAGTGATCTTGTAAAAGAGACCCAGTACTTC. Encoded protein: CAISDLVKETQYF. The genes are TRBV10-3 and TRBJ2-5; D gene uncertain. Germline CDR1 ENHRY, CDR2 SYGVKD. Trimming stripped 3 bases from V and 3 bases from J, with 8 bases between. The CDR3 extends over 13 amino acids.

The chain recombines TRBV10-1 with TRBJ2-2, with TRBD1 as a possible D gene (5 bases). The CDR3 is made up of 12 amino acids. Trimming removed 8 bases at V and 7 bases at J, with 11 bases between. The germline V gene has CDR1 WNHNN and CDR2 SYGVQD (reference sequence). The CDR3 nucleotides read TGCGCCAGCTCCCAGGGATACGGGGAGCTGTTTTTT. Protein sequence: CASSQGYGELFF.

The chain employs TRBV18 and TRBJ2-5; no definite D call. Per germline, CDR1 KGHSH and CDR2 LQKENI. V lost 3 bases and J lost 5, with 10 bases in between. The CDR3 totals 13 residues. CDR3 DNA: TGTGCCAGCTCACCCCCAGGCCGGGAGACCCAGTACTTC. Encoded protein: CASSPPGRETQYF.

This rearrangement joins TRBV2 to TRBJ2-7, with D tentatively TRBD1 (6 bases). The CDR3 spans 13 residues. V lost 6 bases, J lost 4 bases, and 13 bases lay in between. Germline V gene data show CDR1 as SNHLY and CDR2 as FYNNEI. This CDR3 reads CASREWTDYEQYF. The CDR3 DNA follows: TGTGCCAGCAGGGAATGGACAGATTACGAGCAGTACTTC.

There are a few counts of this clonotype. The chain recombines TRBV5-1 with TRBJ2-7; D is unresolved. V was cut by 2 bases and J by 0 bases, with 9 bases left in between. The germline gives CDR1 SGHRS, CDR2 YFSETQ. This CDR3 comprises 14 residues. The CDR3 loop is CASSFFGISYEQYF. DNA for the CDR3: TGCGCCAGCAGCTTTTTTGGCATCTCCTACGAGCAGTACTTC.